The 22 T cell receptor beta chains below all came from one sample that was sequenced in a study of TIL therapy for anti-PD-1-resistant metastatic lung cancer. The immunoSEQ assay was v3. Profiled with immunoSEQ multiplex PCR; TCRdb holds only in-frame clones, not every one. This repertoire shows about 36,000 clones, around 79% found once; its top ten account for about 5.7%. As for time point: pre-treatment sample, taken before nivolumab and TIL therapy. Specimen: blood, collected at baseline. These receptors were collected from a person aged 25 to 79 with non-small cell lung cancer.

This clone came up a few times. This chain links TRBV28 with TRBJ2-5; D is perhaps TRBD1 or TRBD2 (6 bases each). Germline V gene data show CDR1 as MDHEN and CDR2 as SYDVKM. This CDR3 comprises 15 residues. V was clipped by 5 bases and J by 4 bases, with 17 bases between them. The CDR3: CASSLRVGGAETQYF. DNA for the CDR3: TGTGCCAGCAGTCTACGAGTCGGGGGCGCAGAGACCCAGTACTTC.

The chain couples TRBV2 to TRBJ1-4, with D possibly matching TRBD1 (5 bases). The CDR3 length is 17 residues. Germline CDR1 and CDR2: SNHLY and FYNNEI. Trimming left V 5 bases short and J 0 bases short, with 16 bases between. CDR3 DNA sequence: TGTGCCAGCAGTCTTTGGGGACCGTTTGCAACTAATGAAAAACTGTTTTTT. This encodes CASSLWGPFATNEKLFF.

This chain links TRBV6-5 with TRBJ2-5, with D maybe TRBD2 (5 bases). Trimming took off 1 base at V and 3 bases at J, with 6 bases between the two ends. The CDR3 totals 13 residues. Germline CDR1 reads MNHEY; CDR2 reads SVGAGI. The CDR3 loop reads CASSYFSEETQYF. The CDR3 bases are TGTGCCAGCAGTTACTTTAGCGAAGAGACCCAGTACTTC.

This chain links TRBV7-2 with TRBJ2-3; the D call may be TRBD1 or TRBD2 (7 bases each). V was trimmed by 5 bases and J by 0 bases, leaving 12 bases between them. There are 15 residues in the CDR3. Germline V gene sequence: CDR1 SGHTA, CDR2 FQGNSA. The DNA of the CDR3 is TGTGCCAGCAGCGCCAGGGGGGGCAGCACAGATACGCAGTATTTT. Protein product: CASSARGGSTDTQYF.

The chain carries TRBV6-5 and TRBJ2-1, with TRBD2 identical over 9 bases. Germline V CDR1 and CDR2: MNHEY, SVGAGI. The CDR3 consists of 15 residues. After removal of 5 bases from V and 7 bases from J, the junction contained 9 bases not matched to a gene. The CDR3 region is CASSRSGGGANEQFF. DNA for the CDR3: TGTGCCAGCAGTCGCTCGGGCGGGGGGGCAAATGAGCAGTTCTTC.

This clone was observed a single time. The V call is TRBV21-1, the J call TRBJ2-3; the table calls TRBD1, which could not be checked here. TRBV21-1 is a documented pseudogene. There are 15 residues in the CDR3. CDR3 sequence reads: CASSSRTPSTDTQYF. The DNA of the CDR3 is TGTGCCAGCAGCTCCCGGACACCTTCCACAGATACGCAGTATTTT.

This chain links TRBV6-5 with TRBJ2-2; D unclear. Per the germline V gene, CDR1 is MNHEY and CDR2 is SVGAGI. CDR3 length: 12 amino acids. Between the trimmed V and J ends, which lost 6 bases and 5 bases, there was a span of 7 bases. The CDR3 region is CASRARTGELFF. The CDR3 DNA sequence: TGTGCCAGCAGGGCTAGGACCGGGGAGCTGTTTTTT.

The chain links TRBV9 to TRBJ2-2, with D possibly matching TRBD2 (5 bases). The V end lost 3 bases, the J end lost 0 bases, and 24 bases lay between the germline ends. The CDR3 covers 20 residues. Germline CDR1 is SGDLS and CDR2 is YYNGEE. CDR3 residues: CASSGLYTRRGLSNTGELFF. The CDR3 region has the DNA TGTGCCAGCAGCGGACTATACACCCGGAGAGGGCTCTCGAACACCGGGGAGCTGTTTTTT.

The count of this clone is one. The chain couples TRBV13 to TRBJ2-7; 9 positions agree with TRBD2. The V segment lost 0 bases and the J segment 6 bases; nucleotides outside the gene matches: 9. CDR3 length: 16 amino acids. CDR1 and CDR2 from the germline V gene are PRHDT and FYEKMQ (reference sequence). CDR3: CASSLGAQAGGSEQYF. CDR3 DNA: TGTGCCAGCAGCTTAGGGGCCCAAGCGGGAGGAAGCGAGCAGTACTTC.

The chain recombines TRBV28 with TRBJ1-1, with D hard to call. The CDR3 is 12 residues long. The germline V gene has CDR1 MDHEN and CDR2 SYDVKM. Trimming took 8 bases from V and 0 from J, leaving 7 bases between them. The CDR3 is CASRVMNTEAFF. DNA for the CDR3: TGTGCCAGCCGAGTCATGAACACTGAAGCTTTCTTT.

DNA of the CDR3: TGCGCCAGCAGCGTGACGGGGTCGGCTGGCTACACCTTC. As protein: CASSVTGSAGYTF. The chain links TRBV5-1 to TRBJ1-2, with D uncertain. The CDR3 runs to 13 residues. The V gene's germline CDR1 is SGHRS and CDR2 YFSETQ. V gave up 4 bases and J gave up 7 bases, with 14 bases separating them.

The V and J genes are TRBV9 and TRBJ2-3, with TRBD2 matching 13 bases. In germline, CDR1 is SGDLS, CDR2 YYNGEE. Losses at the gene ends were 3 bases for V and 7 bases for J; bases not matched to a gene: 5. The CDR3 covers 15 residues. The CDR3 region has the DNA TGTGCCAGCAGCGATGGACTAGCGGGAGCCAATACGCAGTATTTT. It yields the protein CASSDGLAGANTQYF.

This clone was found once. This rearrangement joins TRBV25-1 to TRBJ2-1; 8 nucleotides align to TRBD2. The CDR3 length is 15 residues. V lost 1 base, J lost 1 base, and 0 bases stayed unmatched. CDR1 and CDR2 from the germline V gene are MGHDK and SYGVNS. For the CDR3, the DNA is TGTGCCAGCAGTGAATCGGGAGGGTCCTACAATGAGCAGTTCTTC. It translates to CASSESGGSYNEQFF.

This clone was picked up one time. CDR3 in DNA: TGTGCCAGCAGCTTGGGGAGGGAGTACGAGCAGTACTTC. It specifies CASSLGREYEQYF. The chain carries TRBV7-7 and TRBJ2-7; 7 nucleotides line up with TRBD2. The trim removed 3 bases at V and 4 bases at J, leaving 3 bases unmatched. Looked up from germline, CDR1 is SSHAT and CDR2 is FNYEAQ (reference sequence). CDR3 length: 13 amino acids.

The gene calls are TRBV6-6 and TRBJ2-4, with 10 bases that match TRBD1. The germline gives CDR1 MNHNY, CDR2 SVGAGI (reference sequence). The trim removed 5 bases at V and 7 bases at J, leaving 11 bases unmatched. This CDR3 has 16 amino acids. The CDR3: CASSRTRTGGRNIQYF. In DNA, the CDR3 is TGTGCCAGCAGTAGAACTCGGACAGGGGGTAGGAACATTCAGTACTTC.

The chain combines TRBV6-1 with TRBJ1-1; D possibly corresponds to TRBD1 (6 bases). The V and J ends lost 10 bases and 0 bases respectively, with 18 bases between them. The CDR3 is made up of 15 amino acids. From germline, CDR1 is MNHNS and CDR2 SASEGT. The CDR3 reads CATGRATGLNTEAFF. CDR3 nucleotide sequence: TGTGCCACTGGAAGAGCAACAGGGTTGAACACTGAAGCTTTCTTT.

A single count supports this clone. V is TRBV5-1 and J is TRBJ1-3, with D tentatively TRBD1 (6 bases). This CDR3 is 14 amino acids long. Germline CDR1 SGHRS, CDR2 YFSETQ. Deletions cut 0 bases from V and 3 bases from J, with 7 bases between. CDR3 in DNA: TGCGCCAGCAGCTTGGGACAGGTTGGAAACACCATATATTTT. This gives the protein CASSLGQVGNTIYF.

The chain links TRBV29-1 to TRBJ2-7; TRBD1 agrees at 7 bases. This CDR3 region has 12 residues. Unmatched junction bases numbered 3, after V lost 4 bases and J lost 3 bases. Per the germline V gene, CDR1 is SQVTM and CDR2 is ANQGSEA. CDR3 sequence: CSVGQGHYEQYF. The DNA of the CDR3 is TGCAGCGTTGGACAGGGTCACTACGAGCAGTACTTC.

This chain joins TRBV4-2 and TRBJ2-3, with TRBD1 matching over 9 bases. Germline V CDR1 and CDR2: LGHNA, YNFKEQ. The trim removed 0 bases at V and 4 bases at J, leaving 8 bases unmatched. The CDR3 length is 17 residues. In DNA form, the CDR3 reads TGTGCCAGCAGCCAAGACAAGGGGACAGGGTTCGCAGATACGCAGTATTTT. Its protein is CASSQDKGTGFADTQYF.

The rearrangement joins TRBV5-1 to TRBJ2-1; D is undetermined. CDR1 is SGHRS, CDR2 YFSETQ, per germline. V lost 0 bases and J 0 bases, leaving 10 bases between the germline ends. The CDR3 is 16 amino acids. The CDR3 coding sequence is TGCGCCAGCAGCTTGGCGTCCTATGGCTCCTACAATGAGCAGTTCTTC. This translates into CASSLASYGSYNEQFF.

This clone was picked up one time. The chain combines TRBV9 with TRBJ2-2, with D perhaps matching TRBD2 (5 bases). The V end lost 0 bases, the J end lost 7 bases, and 7 bases lay between the germline ends. This CDR3 spans 13 amino acids. In germline, CDR1 is SGDLS, CDR2 YYNGEE. CDR3 residues: CASSVVGSGELFF. CDR3 bases: TGTGCCAGCAGCGTAGTGGGGAGCGGGGAGCTGTTTTTT.

This clone showed up just once. This chain connects TRBV6-6 to TRBJ2-7; D gene uncertain. Trimming shortened V by 2 bases and J by 2 bases, and 10 bases separated the two germline ends. Per germline, CDR1 MNHNY and CDR2 SVGAGI (reference sequence). The CDR3 has 14 residues. CDR3 coding DNA: TGTGCCAGCAGTTACGAGGTCAGAACCTACGAGCAGTACTTC. Protein product: CASSYEVRTYEQYF.